The entry that follows covers one TCR beta chain sequence. These data belong to a study of blood T cell repertoires in COVID-19. In germline, CDR1 is LNHDA, CDR2 SQIVND (reference sequence). The CDR3 extends over 15 amino acids. Unmatched junction bases numbered 10, after V lost 10 bases and J lost 3 bases. The repertoire was sequenced with immunoSEQ multiplex PCR; TCRdb's copy has only in-frame clones and lacks some. The sample lists 150,000 or so clones, over 80% occurring once. Sequenced input: peripheral blood. This receptor was taken from a woman aged 60-75 years with acute or convalescent COVID-19. The V and J genes are TRBV19 and TRBJ2-5; 11 bases map to TRBD2. The DNA for the CDR3 is TGTGCCACCAAGGGGCTAGCGGGGGGCGAAGAGACCCAGTACTTC. Its protein is CATKGLAGGEETQYF.